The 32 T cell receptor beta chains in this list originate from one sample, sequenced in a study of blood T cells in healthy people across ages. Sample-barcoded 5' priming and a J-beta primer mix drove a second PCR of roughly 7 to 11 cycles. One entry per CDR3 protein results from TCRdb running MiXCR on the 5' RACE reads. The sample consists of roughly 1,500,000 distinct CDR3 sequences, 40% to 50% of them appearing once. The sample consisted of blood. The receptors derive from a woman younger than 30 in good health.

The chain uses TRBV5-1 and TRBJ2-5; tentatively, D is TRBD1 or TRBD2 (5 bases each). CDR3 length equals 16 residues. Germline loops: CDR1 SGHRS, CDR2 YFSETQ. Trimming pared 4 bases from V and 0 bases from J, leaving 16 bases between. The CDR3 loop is CASSGKGPLYQETQYF. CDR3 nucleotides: TGCGCCAGCAGCGGAAAGGGACCGCTGTACCAAGAGACCCAGTACTTC. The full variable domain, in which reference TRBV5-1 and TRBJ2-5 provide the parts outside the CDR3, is KAGVTQTPRYLIKTRGQQVTLSCSPISGHRSVSWYQQTPGQGLQFLFEYFSETQRNKGNFPGRFSGRQFSNSRSEMNVSTLELGDSALYLCASSGKGPLYQETQYFGPGTRLLVL.

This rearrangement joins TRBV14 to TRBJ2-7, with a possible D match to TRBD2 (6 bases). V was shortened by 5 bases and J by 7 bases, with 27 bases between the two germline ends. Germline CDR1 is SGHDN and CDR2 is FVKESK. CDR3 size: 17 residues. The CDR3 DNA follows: TGTGCCAGCAGCGAAGCCAGGCTAGCGCTCTCCTACAATGAGCAGTACTTC. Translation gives CASSEARLALSYNEQYF.

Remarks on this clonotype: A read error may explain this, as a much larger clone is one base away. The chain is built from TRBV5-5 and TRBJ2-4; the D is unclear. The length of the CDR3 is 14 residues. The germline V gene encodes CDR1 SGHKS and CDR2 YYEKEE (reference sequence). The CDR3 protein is CASNLAQAKNIQYF. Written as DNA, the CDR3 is TGTGCCAGCAACTTGGCCCAAGCCAAAAACATTCAGTACTTC.

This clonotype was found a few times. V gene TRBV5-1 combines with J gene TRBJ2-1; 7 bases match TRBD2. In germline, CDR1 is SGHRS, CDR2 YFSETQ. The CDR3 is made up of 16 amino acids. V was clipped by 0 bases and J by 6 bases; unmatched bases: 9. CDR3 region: CASSLVASGLFNEQFF. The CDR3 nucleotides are TGCGCCAGCAGCTTGGTAGCTAGCGGACTATTCAATGAGCAGTTCTTC.

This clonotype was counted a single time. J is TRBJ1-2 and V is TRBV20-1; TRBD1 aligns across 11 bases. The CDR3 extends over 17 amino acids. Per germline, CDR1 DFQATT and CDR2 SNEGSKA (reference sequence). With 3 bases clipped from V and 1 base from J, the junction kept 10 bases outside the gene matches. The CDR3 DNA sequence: TGCAGTGCTAGGACCACGGACAGGGGGCAGATTAACTATGGCTACACCTTC. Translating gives CSARTTDRGQINYGYTF.

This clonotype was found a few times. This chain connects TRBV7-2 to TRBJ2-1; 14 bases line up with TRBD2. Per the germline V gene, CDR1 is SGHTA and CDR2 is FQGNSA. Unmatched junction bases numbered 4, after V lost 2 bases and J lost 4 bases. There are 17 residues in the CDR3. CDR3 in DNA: TGTGCCAGCAGCTTACCGGGACTAGCGGGAGTTTACAATGAGCAGTTCTTC. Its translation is CASSLPGLAGVYNEQFF.

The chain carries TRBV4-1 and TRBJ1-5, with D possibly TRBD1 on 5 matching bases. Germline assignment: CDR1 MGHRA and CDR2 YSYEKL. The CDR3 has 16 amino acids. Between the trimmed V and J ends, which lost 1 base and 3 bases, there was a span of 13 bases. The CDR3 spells CASSQVMGPNNQPQHF. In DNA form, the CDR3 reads TGCGCCAGCAGCCAAGTTATGGGGCCGAACAATCAGCCCCAGCATTTT.

The CDR3 loop is CSAGGPQGNYGYTF. In DNA, the CDR3 is TGCAGTGCTGGGGGCCCACAGGGGAACTATGGCTACACCTTC. This chain links TRBV20-1 with TRBJ1-2; 7 bases are a match to TRBD1. There are 14 residues in the CDR3. The ends lost 5 bases at V and 2 bases at J; junction bases unmatched: 8. Germline CDR1 and CDR2: DFQATT and SNEGSKA (reference sequence).

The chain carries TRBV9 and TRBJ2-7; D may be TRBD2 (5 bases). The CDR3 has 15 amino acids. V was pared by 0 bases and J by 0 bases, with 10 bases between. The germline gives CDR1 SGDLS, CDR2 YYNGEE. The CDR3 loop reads CASSVAGGSSYEQYF. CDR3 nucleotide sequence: TGTGCCAGCAGCGTAGCAGGTGGGAGCTCCTACGAGCAGTACTTC.

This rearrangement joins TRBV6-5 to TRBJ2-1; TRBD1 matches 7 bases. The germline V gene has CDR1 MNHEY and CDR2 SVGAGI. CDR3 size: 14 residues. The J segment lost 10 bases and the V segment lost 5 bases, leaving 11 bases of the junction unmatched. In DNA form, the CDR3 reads TGTGCCAGCAGTGACGACGGGACAGACTACGAGCAGTTCTTC. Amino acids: CASSDDGTDYEQFF.

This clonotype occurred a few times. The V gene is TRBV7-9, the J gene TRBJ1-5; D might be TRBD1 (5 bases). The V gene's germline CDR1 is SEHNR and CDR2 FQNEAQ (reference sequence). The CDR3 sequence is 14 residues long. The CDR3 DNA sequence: TGTGCTAGCGCGAAGGGGAGTAGCAATCAGCCCCAGCATTTT. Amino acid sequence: CASAKGSSNQPQHF.

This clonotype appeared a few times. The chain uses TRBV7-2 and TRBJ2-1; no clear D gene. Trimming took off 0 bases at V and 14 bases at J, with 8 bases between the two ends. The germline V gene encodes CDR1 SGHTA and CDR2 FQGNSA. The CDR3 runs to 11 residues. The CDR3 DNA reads TGTGCCAGCAGCTTAGCATTAGAAAAGTTCTTC. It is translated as CASSLALEKFF. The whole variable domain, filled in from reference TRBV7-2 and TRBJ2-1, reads GAGVSQSPSNKVTEKGKDVELRCDPISGHTALYWYRQSLGQGLEFLIYFQGNSAPDKSGLPSDRFSAERTGGSVSTLTIQRTQQEDSAVYLCASSLALEKFFGPGTRLTVL.

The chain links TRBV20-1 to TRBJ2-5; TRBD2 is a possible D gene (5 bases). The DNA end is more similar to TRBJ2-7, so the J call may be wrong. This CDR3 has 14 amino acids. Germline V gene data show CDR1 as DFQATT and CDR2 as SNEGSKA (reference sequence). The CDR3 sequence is CSATADRGYYEQYF. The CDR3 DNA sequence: TGCAGTGCCACCGCCGATCGAGGGTACTACGAGCAGTACTTC.

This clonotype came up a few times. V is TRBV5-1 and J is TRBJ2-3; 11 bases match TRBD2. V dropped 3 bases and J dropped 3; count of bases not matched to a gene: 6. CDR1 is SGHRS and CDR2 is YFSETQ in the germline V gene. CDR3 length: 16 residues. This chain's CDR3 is CASSWATSGRTDTQYF. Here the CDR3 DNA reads TGCGCCAGCAGCTGGGCCACTAGCGGGAGAACAGATACGCAGTATTTT.

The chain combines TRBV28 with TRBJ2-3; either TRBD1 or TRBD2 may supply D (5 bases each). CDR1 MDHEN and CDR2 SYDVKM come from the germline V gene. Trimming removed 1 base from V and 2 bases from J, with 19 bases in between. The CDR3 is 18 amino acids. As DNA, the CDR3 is TGTGCCAGCAGTTTATTCCCTCGTCTAGTGGGGGACACAGATACGCAGTATTTT. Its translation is CASSLFPRLVGDTDTQYF.

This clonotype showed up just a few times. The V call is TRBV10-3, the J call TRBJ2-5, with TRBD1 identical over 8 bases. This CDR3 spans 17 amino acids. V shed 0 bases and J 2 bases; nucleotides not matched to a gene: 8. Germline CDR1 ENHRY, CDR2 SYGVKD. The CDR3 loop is CAISESAGGGPQETQYF. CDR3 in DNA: TGTGCCATCAGTGAGTCAGCAGGGGGCGGACCACAAGAGACCCAGTACTTC.

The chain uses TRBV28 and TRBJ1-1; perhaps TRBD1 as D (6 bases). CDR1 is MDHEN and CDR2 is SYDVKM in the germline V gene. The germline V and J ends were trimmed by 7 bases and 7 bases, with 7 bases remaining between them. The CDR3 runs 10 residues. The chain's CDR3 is CASTRGEAFF. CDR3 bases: TGTGCCAGCACCAGGGGTGAAGCTTTCTTT. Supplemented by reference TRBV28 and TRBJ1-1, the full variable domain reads DVKVTQSSRYLVKRTGEKVFLECVQDMDHENMFWYRQDPGLGLRLIYFSYDVKMKEKGDIPEGYSVSREKKERFSLILESASTNQTSMYLCASTRGEAFFGQGTRLTVV.

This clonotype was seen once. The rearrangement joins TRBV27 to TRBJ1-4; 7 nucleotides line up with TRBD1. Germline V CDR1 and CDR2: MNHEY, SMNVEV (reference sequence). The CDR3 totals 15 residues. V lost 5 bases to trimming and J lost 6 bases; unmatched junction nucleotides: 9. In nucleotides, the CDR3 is TGTGCCAGCAGTCGGGGAGGGACAGCTTATGAAAAACTGTTTTTT. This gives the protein CASSRGGTAYEKLFF.

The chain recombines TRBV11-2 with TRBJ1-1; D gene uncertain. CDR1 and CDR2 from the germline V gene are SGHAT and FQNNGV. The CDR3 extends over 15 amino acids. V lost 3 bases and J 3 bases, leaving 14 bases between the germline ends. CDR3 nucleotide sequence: TGTGCCAGCAGCTTCTCCCTTCGTGGACACACTGAAGCTTTCTTT. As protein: CASSFSLRGHTEAFF.

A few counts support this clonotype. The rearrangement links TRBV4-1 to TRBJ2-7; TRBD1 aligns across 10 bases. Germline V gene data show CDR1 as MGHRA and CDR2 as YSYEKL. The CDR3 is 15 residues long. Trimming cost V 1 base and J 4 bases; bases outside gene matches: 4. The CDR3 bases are TGCGCCAGCAGCCAAGTCCAGGACAGGGGGTACGAGCAGTACTTC. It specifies CASSQVQDRGYEQYF.

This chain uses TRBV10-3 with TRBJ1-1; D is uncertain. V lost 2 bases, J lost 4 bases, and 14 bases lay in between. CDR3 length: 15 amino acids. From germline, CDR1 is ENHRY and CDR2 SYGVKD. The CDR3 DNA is TGTGCCATCAGTGAGCCCCGGTGGGAAGGCACTGAAGCTTTCTTT. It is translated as CAISEPRWEGTEAFF.

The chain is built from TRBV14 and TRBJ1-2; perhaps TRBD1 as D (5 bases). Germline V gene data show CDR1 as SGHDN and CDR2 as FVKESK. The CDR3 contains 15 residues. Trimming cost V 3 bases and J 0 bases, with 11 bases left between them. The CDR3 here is CASSHVTGPNYGYTF. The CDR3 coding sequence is TGTGCCAGCAGCCACGTCACAGGACCTAACTATGGCTACACCTTC.

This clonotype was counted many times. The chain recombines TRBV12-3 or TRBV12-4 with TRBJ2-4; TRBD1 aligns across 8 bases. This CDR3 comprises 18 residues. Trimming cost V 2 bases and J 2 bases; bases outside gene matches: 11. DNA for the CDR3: TGTGCCAGCAGTTTATGGTTCACAGGGGGAAGAACCAAAAACATTCAGTACTTC. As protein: CASSLWFTGGRTKNIQYF.

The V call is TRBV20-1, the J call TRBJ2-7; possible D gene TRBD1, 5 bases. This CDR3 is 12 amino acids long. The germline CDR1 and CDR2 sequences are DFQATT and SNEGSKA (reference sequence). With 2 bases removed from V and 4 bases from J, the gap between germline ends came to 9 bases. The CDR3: CSARQAGYEQYF. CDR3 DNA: TGCAGTGCTAGACAAGCAGGGTACGAGCAGTACTTC.

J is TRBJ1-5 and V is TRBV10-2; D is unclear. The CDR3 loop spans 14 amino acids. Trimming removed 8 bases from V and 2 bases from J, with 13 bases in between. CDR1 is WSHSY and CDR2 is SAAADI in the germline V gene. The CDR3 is CASAPRGGNQPQHF. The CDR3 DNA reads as TGCGCCAGCGCCCCCCGAGGAGGCAATCAGCCCCAGCATTTT.

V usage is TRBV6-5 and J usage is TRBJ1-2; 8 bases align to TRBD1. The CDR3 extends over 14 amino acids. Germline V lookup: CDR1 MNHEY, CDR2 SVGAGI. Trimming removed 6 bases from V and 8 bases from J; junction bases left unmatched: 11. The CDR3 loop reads CASSYAQGVGGYTF. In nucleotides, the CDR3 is TGTGCCAGCAGCTACGCACAGGGGGTAGGGGGCTACACCTTC.

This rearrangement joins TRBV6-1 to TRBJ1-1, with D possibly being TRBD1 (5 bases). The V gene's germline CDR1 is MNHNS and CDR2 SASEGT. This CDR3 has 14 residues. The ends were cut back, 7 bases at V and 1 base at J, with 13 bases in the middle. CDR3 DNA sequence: TGTGCCAGCACGGGGGGGTTTAGGAACACTGAAGCTTTCTTT. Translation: CASTGGFRNTEAFF.

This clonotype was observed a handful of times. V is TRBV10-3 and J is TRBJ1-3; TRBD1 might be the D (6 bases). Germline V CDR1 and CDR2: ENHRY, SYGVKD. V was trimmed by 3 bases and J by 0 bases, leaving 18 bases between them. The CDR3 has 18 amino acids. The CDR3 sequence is CAISEVEGGRSSGNTIYF. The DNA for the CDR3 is TGTGCCATCAGTGAAGTGGAGGGGGGCAGGAGCTCTGGAAACACCATATATTTT.

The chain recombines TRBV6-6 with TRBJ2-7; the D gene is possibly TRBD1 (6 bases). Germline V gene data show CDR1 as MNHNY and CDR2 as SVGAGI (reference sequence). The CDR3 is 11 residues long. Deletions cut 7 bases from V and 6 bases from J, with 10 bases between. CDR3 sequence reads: CASMAGVEQYF. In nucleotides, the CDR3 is TGTGCCAGCATGGCAGGGGTCGAGCAGTACTTC.

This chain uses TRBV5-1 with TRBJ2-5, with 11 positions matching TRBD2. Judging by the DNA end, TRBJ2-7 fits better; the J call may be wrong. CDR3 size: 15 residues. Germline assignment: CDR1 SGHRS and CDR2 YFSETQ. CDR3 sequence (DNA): TGCGCCAGCAGCTTGAGGCTAGCGGGAGGTGGCGAGCAGTACTTC. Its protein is CASSLRLAGGGEQYF.

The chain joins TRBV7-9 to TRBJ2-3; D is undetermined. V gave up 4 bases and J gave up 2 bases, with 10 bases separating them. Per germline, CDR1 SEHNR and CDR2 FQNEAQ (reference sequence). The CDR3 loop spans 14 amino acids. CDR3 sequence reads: CASSSDHPTDTQYF. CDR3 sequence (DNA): TGTGCCAGCAGCTCGGACCACCCCACAGATACGCAGTATTTT.

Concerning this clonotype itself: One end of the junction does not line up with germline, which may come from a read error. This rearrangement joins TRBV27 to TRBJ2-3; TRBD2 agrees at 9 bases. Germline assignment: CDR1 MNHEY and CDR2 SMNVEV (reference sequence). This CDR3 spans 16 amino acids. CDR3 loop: CAGSDASGASTDTQYF. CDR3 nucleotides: TGTGCCGGCAGTGATGCTAGCGGGGCCAGCACAGATACGCAGTATTTT.